Listed below are T cell receptor beta chains from one sample, sequenced in a study of technical replicates of blood from several donors. TCRdb keeps only in-frame clones here, not all; method: immunoSEQ multiplex PCR. Among some 91,000 clones, 90% to 96% were seen once, and the ten largest hold 0.22%. The material sequenced was T cells isolated from PBMCs. These receptors were obtained from a human donor in good health. Each CDR3 is given with its conserved first and last residue. A D gene is named only where the DNA matches it firmly. Clone size appears in some rows only: once, few, many, or a class for an expanded clone.

D gene,clone size,V gene,J gene,CDR3 DNA,CDR3 protein
NA,NA,TRBV7-9,TRBJ2-5,TGTGCCAGCAGCTATACACAAGAGACCCAGTACTTC,CASSYTQETQYF
NA,once,TRBV5-1,TRBJ2-3,TGCGCCAGCAGCTTGACCCTAGGAAGCACAGATACGCAGTATTTT,CASSLTLGSTDTQYF
NA,NA,TRBV30,TRBJ1-3,TGTGCCTGGAGGGTCCAAGGGGGTCCCGGAAACACCATATATTTT,CAWRVQGGPGNTIYF
NA,NA,TRBV9,TRBJ2-2,TGTGCCAGCAGCTTCCTTAGCGGAGTGAACACCGGGGAGCTGTTTTTT,CASSFLSGVNTGELFF
NA,NA,TRBV21-1,TRBJ1-6,TGTGCCAGCAGCAAAGGGGGGCTACAGGTCAGCTCCTATAATTCACCCCTCCACTTT,CASSKGGLQVSSYNSPLHF
NA,NA,TRBV2,TRBJ1-4,TGTGCCAGCAACTCTCTACCAACTAATGAAAAACTGTTTTTT,CASNSLPTNEKLFF
NA,NA,TRBV19,TRBJ2-6,TGTGCCAGTAGAAATAGTGGGGCCCTCGTTTCTTCTGGGGCCAACGTCCTGACTTTC,CASRNSGALVSSGANVLTF
NA,NA,TRBV7-8,TRBJ2-6,TGTGCCAGCAGCGGCCAGGGGGGGGCCAACGTCCTGACTTTC,CASSGQGGANVLTF
NA,NA,TRBV28,TRBJ2-7,TGTGCCAGCAGTCCGGGAGTTTGGGAGCAGTACTTC,CASSPGVWEQYF
TRBD1,NA,TRBV5-4,TRBJ2-3,TGTGCCAGCAGCTTGGATGGGACAGGCACAGATACGCAGTATTTT,CASSLDGTGTDTQYF
TRBD2,once,TRBV27,TRBJ2-2,TGTGCCAGCAGTTTCTGGTCTGGACTAGCGGGTCCCGGGGAGCTGTTTTTT,CASSFWSGLAGPGELFF
TRBD1,NA,TRBV2,TRBJ1-1,TGTGCCAGCAGTGTTGACAGGGGGCTCACTGAAGCTTTCTTT,CASSVDRGLTEAFF
TRBD2,NA,TRBV29-1,TRBJ2-1,TGCAGCGTTGGCTCCACCCCGGGAGGTGAGCAGTTCTTC,CSVGSTPGGEQFF
TRBD2,NA,TRBV20-1,TRBJ2-1,TGCAGTGCTGGGGGGGGGAATGAGCAGTTCTTC,CSAGGGNEQFF
TRBD1,NA,TRBV11-3,TRBJ2-7,TGTGCCAGCAGCTTAGATGGGACAGCTACCTACGAGCAGTACTTC,CASSLDGTATYEQYF
TRBD2,NA,TRBV19,TRBJ2-7,TGTGCCAGTAGTACGGGGACTAGCGGCTACGAGCAGTACTTC,CASSTGTSGYEQYF
NA,once,TRBV28,TRBJ1-2,TGTGCCAGCAGTTTACGGTCGATCTATGGCTACACCTTC,CASSLRSIYGYTF